This T cell receptor beta chain came from a study of blood T cell repertoires in COVID-19. Whole-study context: The samples span acute and convalescent COVID-19 from the United States, Italy and Spain. Nucleic acid was either cDNA or gDNA, and it came from T cells, B-cell-depleted T cells, or PBMCs.

Authors' data handling: Amplification of reference gene primers was used by the study to estimate nucleated cell counts. Here immunoSEQ multiplex PCR was the method, and the copy in TCRdb shows in-frame clones only, minus some. The V and J calls and clone size come from that table; D and trimming were worked out from the DNA. The table lists 65,000 to 70,000 clones, nearly 80% of them singletons, with around 47% in the top ten. There are 16 residues in the CDR3. V shed 4 bases and J shed 1 base, with 14 bases lying between them. Per germline, CDR1 MDHEN and CDR2 SYDVKM. The sample taken for sequencing was peripheral blood. The sequence was obtained from a human donor in a cohort sampled during active COVID-19. The gene calls are TRBV28 and TRBJ1-5; D is perhaps TRBD1 (6 bases). The CDR3 DNA reads TGTGCCAGCAGTTCGCCTAACCAGGGGAGCAATCAGCCCCAGCATTTT. Protein product: CASSSPNQGSNQPQHF.